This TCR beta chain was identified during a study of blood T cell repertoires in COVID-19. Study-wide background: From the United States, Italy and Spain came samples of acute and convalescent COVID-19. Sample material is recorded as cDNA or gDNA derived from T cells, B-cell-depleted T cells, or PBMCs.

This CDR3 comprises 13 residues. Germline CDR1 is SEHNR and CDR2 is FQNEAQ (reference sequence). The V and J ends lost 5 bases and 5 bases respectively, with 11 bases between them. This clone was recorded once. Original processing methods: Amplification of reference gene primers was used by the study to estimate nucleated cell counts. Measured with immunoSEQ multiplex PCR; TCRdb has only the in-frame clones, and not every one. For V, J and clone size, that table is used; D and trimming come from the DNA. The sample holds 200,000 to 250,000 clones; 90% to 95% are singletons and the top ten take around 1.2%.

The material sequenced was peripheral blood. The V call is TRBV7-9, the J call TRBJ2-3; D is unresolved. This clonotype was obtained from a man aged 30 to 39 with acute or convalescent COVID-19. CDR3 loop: CASSHDWQDTQYF. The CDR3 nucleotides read TGTGCCAGCAGCCACGATTGGCAAGATACGCAGTATTTT.